These T cell receptor beta chains were read from a single sample in a study of blood T cell repertoires in COVID-19. The protocol was immunoSEQ multiplex PCR, while the TCRdb copy is restricted to in-frame clones and leaves out a portion. The data contain about 300,000 clones, around 82% of them seen just once; the ten biggest clones take up 0.95% to 1.5%. The sequenced sample consisted of peripheral blood. Source of these receptors: a woman in her 50s with acute or convalescent COVID-19. CDR3s include the opening cysteine and the closing phenylalanine or tryptophan. Each record gives: clone size, V gene, D gene, J gene, CDR3 protein, CDR3 DNA. The D gene is left open where the match is weak. Where a row states a size, it is once, few, many or the class of an expanded clone; other rows omit it.

.	TRBV5-1	.	TRBJ1-5	CASSLDGTQGQPQHF	TGCGCCAGCAGCTTGGATGGGACTCAAGGCCAGCCCCAGCATTTT
.	TRBV5-4	TRBD2	TRBJ2-1	CAISPGTSGRVGYNEQFF	TGTGCCATATCCCCCGGGACTAGCGGGAGGGTAGGCTACAATGAGCAGTTCTTC
.	TRBV5-1	.	TRBJ2-3	CASSLDAGSTDTQYF	TGCGCCAGCAGCTTGGATGCGGGGTCCACAGATACGCAGTATTTT
.	TRBV7-2	.	TRBJ1-2	CASSLGVAANYGYTF	TGTGCCAGCAGCTTGGGAGTTGCAGCTAACTATGGCTACACCTTC
.	TRBV14	TRBD1	TRBJ2-5	CASSPTGLGETQYF	TGTGCCAGCAGCCCGACAGGGTTAGGAGAGACCCAGTACTTC
few	TRBV20-1	.	TRBJ1-5	CSASTIQGEQPQHF	TGCAGTGCTAGTACCATCCAGGGCGAACAGCCCCAGCATTTT
once	TRBV14	.	TRBJ2-7	CASSQDNGAIEQYF	TGTGCCAGCAGCCAAGATAATGGGGCGATCGAGCAGTACTTC
.	TRBV19	TRBD2	TRBJ2-2	CASKGTSGVATGELFF	TGTGCCAGTAAAGGGACTAGCGGAGTGGCCACCGGGGAGCTGTTTTTT
.	TRBV5-4	TRBD2	TRBJ2-5	CASSPTVAGGGTPETQYF	TGTGCCAGCAGCCCGACGGTAGCGGGGGGGGGCACCCCGGAGACCCAGTACTTC
.	TRBV19	.	TRBJ2-1	CASSRGGQGMYEQFF	TGTGCCAGTAGCCGGGGGGGACAGGGAATGTATGAGCAGTTCTTC
.	TRBV30	.	TRBJ1-4	CAWSHTGSGEKLFF	TGTGCCTGGAGTCACACCGGGAGTGGTGAAAAACTGTTTTTT
.	TRBV27	.	TRBJ2-2	CASSPSEAGELFF	TGTGCCAGCAGTCCTAGTGAGGCCGGGGAGCTGTTTTTT
.	TRBV27	.	TRBJ1-6	CASSLSVPSPLHF	TGTGCCAGCAGTTTGTCAGTCCCTTCACCCCTCCACTTT
.	TRBV7-3	TRBD2	TRBJ2-3	CASSLTSGGGTDTQYF	TGTGCCAGCAGCTTAACTTCCGGGGGGGGCACAGATACGCAGTATTTT
.	TRBV7-9	.	TRBJ1-4	CASSLGQVNEKLFF	TGTGCCAGCAGCTTAGGACAGGTTAATGAAAAACTGTTTTTT
.	TRBV7-8	.	TRBJ2-7	CASTSVFSYEQYF	TGTGCCAGCACCAGCGTATTCTCCTACGAGCAGTACTTC
.	TRBV10-3	.	TRBJ1-4	CAIRGEGDEKLFF	TGTGCCATCAGGGGAGAGGGGGATGAAAAACTGTTTTTT
.	TRBV10-1	.	TRBJ2-2	CASSGQGNTGELFF	TGCGCCAGCAGTGGTCAGGGGAACACCGGGGAGCTGTTTTTT
.	TRBV27	.	TRBJ1-1	CASIPSARNTEAFF	TGTGCCAGCATCCCCAGCGCCAGGAACACTGAAGCTTTCTTT
.	TRBV19	.	TRBJ2-1	CARTRQGGRDSSYNEQFF	TGTGCCAGAACGCGGCAGGGGGGAAGGGATAGCTCCTACAATGAGCAGTTCTTC
once	TRBV6-1	TRBD1	TRBJ1-3	CASSEGDRVVAGNTIYF	TGTGCCAGCAGTGAAGGGGACAGGGTCGTTGCTGGAAACACCATATATTTT
.	TRBV6-5	TRBD1	TRBJ1-2	CASSQGQINIYGYTF	TGTGCCAGCAGTCAGGGACAGATAAATATCTATGGCTACACCTTC
.	TRBV5-4	.	TRBJ1-2	CASSLERGGYTF	TGTGCCAGCAGCTTGGAGCGAGGTGGCTACACCTTC
.	TRBV6-5	.	TRBJ1-2	CASSYGPGVTNYGYTF	TGTGCCAGCAGTTACGGACCGGGGGTAACAAACTATGGCTACACCTTC
.	TRBV5-1	.	TRBJ1-2	CASSLGGLLGYTF	TGCGCCAGCAGCTTGGGGGGACTTCTTGGCTACACCTTC
.	TRBV6-5	.	TRBJ1-3	CASSPPGGSGNTIYF	TGTGCCAGCAGTCCTCCTGGGGGGTCTGGAAACACCATATATTTT